The 27 T cell receptor beta chains reported below all come from one sample, sequenced in a study of blood T cells in healthy people across ages. Primed by a sample-barcoded 5' primer and a J-beta primer mix, a second PCR proceeded for roughly 6 to 12 cycles. MiXCR, applied by TCRdb to the 5' RACE reads, yields one record per CDR3 protein. In the table there are 910,000 or so distinct CDR3 sequences, just over 50% of which are singletons. The sequenced sample was blood. The receptors originated from a woman aged 55 to 70 in good health.

The chain carries TRBV20-1 and TRBJ2-7; 13 positions agree with TRBD2. After removal of 5 bases from V and 3 bases from J, the junction contained 4 bases not matched to a gene. This CDR3 region has 14 residues. CDR1 DFQATT and CDR2 SNEGSKA come from the germline V gene (reference sequence). The CDR3 region has the DNA TGCAGTGCTGACGGACTAGCGGGAGTCTACGAGCAGTACTTC. Protein: CSADGLAGVYEQYF.

This chain joins TRBV6-1 and TRBJ2-7, with 7 bases aligning to TRBD1. Germline V gene data show CDR1 as MNHNS and CDR2 as SASEGT. The CDR3 has 15 amino acids. The V segment lost 4 bases and the J segment 10 bases; nucleotides outside the gene matches: 16. This CDR3 reads CASSGGRGLEVIQYF. The CDR3 coding sequence is TGTGCCAGCAGTGGGGGCAGGGGGTTGGAAGTGATCCAGTACTTC.

The gene calls are TRBV3-1 and TRBJ2-7, with 9 bases fitting TRBD2. The V gene's germline CDR1 is LGHDT and CDR2 YNNKEL (reference sequence). V was clipped by 4 bases and J by 6 bases; unmatched bases: 4. The CDR3 has 13 residues. CDR3 loop: CASSLAGEGEQYF. CDR3 DNA sequence: TGTGCCAGCAGCCTAGCGGGAGAGGGCGAGCAGTACTTC.

Only a few counts were recorded for this clonotype. V gene TRBV2 combines with J gene TRBJ2-4; D is tentatively TRBD1 or TRBD2 (6 bases each). The V end was cut by 1 base, the J end by 6 bases, with 10 bases between. CDR1 is SNHLY and CDR2 is FYNNEI in the germline V gene. This CDR3 is built from 14 residues. The CDR3 sequence is CASSEVEGGNIQYF. The CDR3 bases are TGTGCCAGCAGTGAAGTAGAGGGGGGAAACATTCAGTACTTC.

The CDR3: CASSPDPPEVNTEAFF. DNA for the CDR3: TGTGCCAGCTCACCAGATCCGCCGGAGGTGAACACTGAAGCTTTCTTT. The chain is built from TRBV18 and TRBJ1-1; D gene ambiguous. The CDR3 covers 16 residues. CDR1 is KGHSH, CDR2 LQKENI, per germline. The germline V and J ends were trimmed by 2 bases and 0 bases, with 13 bases remaining between them.

The V call is TRBV28, the J call TRBJ2-5, with TRBD2 matching 7 bases. The CDR3 sequence is 13 residues long. In germline, CDR1 is MDHEN, CDR2 SYDVKM. Losses at the gene ends were 6 bases for V and 7 bases for J; bases not matched to a gene: 8. CDR3 sequence reads: CASSPSGKGTQYF. The CDR3 DNA sequence: TGTGCCAGCAGCCCAAGCGGGAAAGGGACCCAGTACTTC.

The chain joins TRBV20-1 to TRBJ2-1; TRBD2 might be the D (5 bases). This CDR3 is built from 15 residues. Trimming left V 1 base short and J 7 bases short, with 17 bases between. Germline V lookup: CDR1 DFQATT, CDR2 SNEGSKA (reference sequence). The DNA of the CDR3 is TGCAGTGCTAGAGGCGCTAGCAGGAGCGGAAATGAGCAGTTCTTC. Amino acid sequence: CSARGASRSGNEQFF.

A few counts support this clonotype. The genes are TRBV6-6 and TRBJ1-1; 8 bases agree with TRBD1. The CDR3 runs 15 residues. Per germline, CDR1 MNHNY and CDR2 SVGAGI (reference sequence). The V gene end was trimmed by 6 bases and the J gene end by 1 base; junction bases not matched to a gene: 7. CDR3 amino acids: CASRDRASKNTEAFF. CDR3 coding DNA: TGTGCCAGCAGGGACAGGGCTAGTAAGAACACTGAAGCTTTCTTT.

V usage is TRBV20-1 and J usage is TRBJ2-1; 11 bases align to TRBD2. This CDR3 is 17 amino acids long. The ends lost 1 base at V and 5 bases at J; junction bases unmatched: 10. The germline CDR1 and CDR2 sequences are DFQATT and SNEGSKA (reference sequence). CDR3 in amino acids: CSARVVTSGRIHNEQFF. DNA for the CDR3: TGCAGTGCTAGAGTGGTAACTAGCGGGAGAATCCACAATGAGCAGTTCTTC.

About this clonotype: A junction end diverges from the germline sequence, so it may reflect a read error. The rearrangement joins TRBV5-6 to TRBJ2-5, with 9 bases fitting TRBD1. The DNA matches TRBJ2-7 better at its end, which makes the J call doubtful. Germline V gene lookup returns CDR1 SGHDT and CDR2 YYEEEE. The CDR3 is 13 residues long. CDR3 amino acids: CASILGQGHEQYF. Here the CDR3 DNA reads TGTGCCAGCATCTTGGGACAGGGACACGAGCAGTACTTC.

This clonotype has more than one count but fewer than ten. The CDR3 spells CASSASPAHLAGLEDEQFF. CDR3 nucleotides: TGTGCCAGCAGCGCATCGCCGGCGCACCTAGCGGGCCTAGAGGATGAGCAGTTCTTC. J is TRBJ2-1 and V is TRBV9; TRBD2 matches 8 bases. The germline CDR1 and CDR2 sequences are SGDLS and YYNGEE. J was trimmed by 8 bases and V by 3 bases; bases with no gene match: 22. The CDR3 loop spans 19 amino acids.

The chain is built from TRBV6-5 and TRBJ2-1; D is unresolved. V lost 3 bases and J lost 5, with 8 bases in between. The CDR3 runs to 13 residues. Germline CDR1 reads MNHEY; CDR2 reads SVGAGI. CDR3 region: CASSYVLDNEQFF. The CDR3 nucleotides read TGTGCCAGCAGTTATGTGCTAGACAATGAGCAGTTCTTC.

The V call is TRBV6-2 or TRBV6-3, the J call TRBJ1-1; D gene ambiguous. Germline CDR1 reads MNHEY; CDR2 reads SVGEGT. This CDR3 region has 13 residues. V dropped 4 bases and J dropped 3 bases, with 9 bases sitting between them. CDR3 region: CASSFSSDTEAFF. The DNA for the CDR3 is TGTGCCAGCAGTTTTAGTAGCGACACTGAAGCTTTCTTT.

V usage is TRBV12-3 or TRBV12-4 and J usage is TRBJ1-2, with D possibly being TRBD1 (5 bases). This CDR3 comprises 16 residues. V lost 4 bases, J lost 6 bases, and 21 bases lay in between. The CDR3 loop is CASSYSVGTAGNGYTF. For the CDR3, the DNA is TGTGCCAGCAGTTACTCGGTAGGGACCGCGGGGAATGGCTACACCTTC.

This clonotype occurred a few times. The chain is built from TRBV15 and TRBJ1-2; D gene ambiguous. In germline, CDR1 is LNHNV, CDR2 YYDKDF (reference sequence). V dropped 6 bases and J dropped 8 bases, with 13 bases sitting between them. This CDR3 has 12 residues. This CDR3 reads CATSRSGSGYTF. In DNA form, the CDR3 reads TGTGCCACCAGTCGGAGCGGGAGCGGCTACACCTTC.

Only a few counts were recorded for this clonotype. The chain joins TRBV11-2 to TRBJ2-5; D is undetermined. Trimming stripped 4 bases from V and 2 bases from J, with 14 bases between. In germline, CDR1 is SGHAT, CDR2 FQNNGV. CDR3 length: 15 amino acids. CDR3 protein: CASSSLFGRQETQYF. As DNA, the CDR3 is TGTGCCAGCAGCTCGCTCTTCGGACGGCAAGAGACCCAGTACTTC.

This rearrangement joins TRBV5-1 to TRBJ2-2; possibly TRBD1 for D (6 bases). V lost 7 bases to trimming and J lost 0 bases, with 19 bases between them. The germline V gene has CDR1 SGHRS and CDR2 YFSETQ. The CDR3 has 17 residues. DNA for the CDR3: TGCGCCAGCGCCACGTTCCGGGACAACGCGAACACCGGGGAGCTGTTTTTT. It yields the protein CASATFRDNANTGELFF.

This chain uses TRBV20-1 with TRBJ2-5; 9 nucleotides match TRBD2. CDR3 length equals 16 residues. Looked up from germline, CDR1 is DFQATT and CDR2 is SNEGSKA (reference sequence). Trimming at V came to 2 bases and at J to 5 bases, leaving 12 bases not matched to a gene. CDR3 nucleotide sequence: TGCAGTGCTAGACCGCATGGGACTAGCACTAGGGAGACCCAGTACTTC. Residues: CSARPHGTSTRETQYF.

In this sample, this clonotype turned up many times. This chain uses TRBV6-5 with TRBJ2-7; D ambiguous. Germline CDR1 reads MNHEY; CDR2 reads SVGAGI. The CDR3 has 15 amino acids. Trimming cost V 0 bases and J 2 bases, with 11 bases left between them. The CDR3 region is CASSYSPGSPYEQYF. The CDR3 coding sequence is TGTGCCAGCAGTTACTCTCCAGGCAGCCCCTACGAGCAGTACTTC.

This chain links TRBV28 with TRBJ2-5; D ambiguous. Gene TRBJ2-7 matches the end of the DNA better, so the J call may be wrong. Germline lookup yields CDR1 MDHEN and CDR2 SYDVKM. The CDR3 has 12 amino acids. The CDR3 DNA reads TGTGCCAGCAGTTCCCCGGATCGCGAGCAGTACTTC. It yields the protein CASSSPDREQYF.

This rearrangement joins TRBV29-1 to TRBJ2-1; 14 nucleotides line up with TRBD2. The germline CDR1 and CDR2 sequences are SQVTM and ANQGSEA. The CDR3 is 15 amino acids. V was clipped by 6 bases and J by 7 bases; unmatched bases: 8. CDR3 residues: CSVEGLAGVLNEQFF. The CDR3 DNA reads as TGCAGCGTGGAGGGACTAGCGGGAGTTTTAAATGAGCAGTTCTTC.

As for this clonotype: A read error may produce the germline difference seen at one junction end. V and J are TRBV7-9 and TRBJ2-5, with D unclear. The CDR3 consists of 11 residues. Germline V gene data show CDR1 as SEHNR and CDR2 as FQNEAQ (reference sequence). The CDR3 loop is CTSRLGETQYF. CDR3 coding DNA: TGTACCAGCAGGTTGGGGGAGACCCAGTACTTC.

J is TRBJ2-7 and V is TRBV4-1; D might be TRBD1 or TRBD2, each matching 6 bases. Per the germline V gene, CDR1 is MGHRA and CDR2 is YSYEKL. V was pared by 5 bases and J by 0 bases, with 11 bases between. The CDR3 sequence is 14 residues long. The CDR3 DNA is TGCGCCAGCAGCGACGGGGGCTTCTCCTACGAGCAGTACTTC. Its translation: CASSDGGFSYEQYF.

The chain carries TRBV18 and TRBJ1-1, with 8 bases aligning to TRBD1. Germline lookup yields CDR1 KGHSH and CDR2 LQKENI. Trimming at V came to 8 bases and at J to 4 bases, leaving 12 bases not matched to a gene. This CDR3 spans 15 amino acids. The CDR3 bases are TGTGCCAGCAACGAGGCAGGGGGCGGGATCACTGAAGCTTTCTTT. It specifies CASNEAGGGITEAFF.

The chain recombines TRBV5-1 with TRBJ2-2; D is unresolved. Germline CDR1 and CDR2: SGHRS and YFSETQ. CDR3 length: 15 residues. V lost 4 bases and J 5 bases, leaving 15 bases between the germline ends. CDR3 amino acids: CASSPVSVGTGELFF. Written as DNA, the CDR3 is TGCGCCAGCAGCCCCGTGAGCGTCGGGACCGGGGAGCTGTTTTTT.

The rearrangement joins TRBV4-2 to TRBJ2-7, with D tentatively TRBD2 (7 bases). V was shortened by 3 bases and J by 6 bases, with 27 bases between the two germline ends. Germline CDR1 is LGHNA and CDR2 is YNFKEQ. The length of the CDR3 is 18 residues. This CDR3 reads CASSQDPIGGGSIGEQYF. Written as DNA, the CDR3 is TGTGCCAGCAGCCAGGATCCGATCGGGGGCGGGAGTATCGGCGAGCAGTACTTC.

This clonotype was counted a few times. The gene calls are TRBV25-1 and TRBJ2-7; the D gene is possibly TRBD2 (5 bases). The CDR3 contains 16 residues. Germline CDR1 is MGHDK and CDR2 is SYGVNS. The germline V and J ends were trimmed by 4 bases and 3 bases, with 19 bases remaining between them. CDR3 coding DNA: TGTGCCAGCAGTGGGATCTCCCGGCGGGCCAGCTACGAGCAGTACTTC. Residues: CASSGISRRASYEQYF.